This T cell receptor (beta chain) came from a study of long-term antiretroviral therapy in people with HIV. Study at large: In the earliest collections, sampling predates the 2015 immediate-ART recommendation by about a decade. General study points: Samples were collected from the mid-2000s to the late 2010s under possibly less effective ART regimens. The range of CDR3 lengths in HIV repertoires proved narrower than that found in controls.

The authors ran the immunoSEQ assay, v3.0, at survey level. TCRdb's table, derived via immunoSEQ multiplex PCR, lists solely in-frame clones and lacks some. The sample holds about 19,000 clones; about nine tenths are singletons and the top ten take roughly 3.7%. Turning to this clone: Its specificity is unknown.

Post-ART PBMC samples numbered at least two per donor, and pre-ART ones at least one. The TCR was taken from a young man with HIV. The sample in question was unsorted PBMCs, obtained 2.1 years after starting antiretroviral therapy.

The CDR3 region has the DNA TGTGCCAGAAGACTCGAGACAGAGAACACTGAAGCTTTCTTT. Its protein product is CARRLETENTEAFF. V and J are TRBV28 and TRBJ1-1, with TRBD1 as a possible D gene (5 bases). V was shortened by 9 bases and J by 1 base, with 15 bases between the two germline ends. The V gene's germline CDR1 is MDHEN and CDR2 SYDVKM. This CDR3 contains 14 residues.